This T cell receptor beta chain was captured in a study of regulatory T cells in long-lasting Graves disease. This CDR3 contains 17 residues. Germline V gene data show CDR1 as SEHNR and CDR2 as FQNEAQ (reference sequence). The ends were cut back, 3 bases at V and 9 bases at J, with 25 bases in the middle. The time point here: newly diagnosed GD, antithyroid drugs for less than 3 months. Construction of the TCR library relied on RNA isolated from PBMCs. It was by American Thyroid Association guidelines that Graves' disease was diagnosed. Investigators prepared the TCR beta libraries by applying iRepertoire HTBI primers and Arm-PCR of CDR3 regions. TCRdb analysed the multiplex PCR reads with MiXCR anew, one entry per CDR3 protein. The sample consists of about 470,000 distinct CDR3 sequences, 15% of them appearing once. Ten or more counts support this clonotype. These data were likewise used in another study, on T cells in Graves' hyperthyroidism and ophthalmopathy. From that paper: HTBI primers drove first-round RT-PCR of the TCR CDR3. Most expanded thyroid clonotypes above 0.001 also appeared in blood.

This receptor was obtained from a woman in her twenties or thirties with Graves disease. The rearrangement joins TRBV7-9 to TRBJ2-3; possibly TRBD1 or TRBD2 for D (5 bases each). Source: peripheral blood mononuclear cells (PBMCs), taken at new diagnosis, from a patient treated with antithyroid drugs. In DNA, the CDR3 is TGTGCCAGCAGCTTCGAAACTTGTAGCGCAGGGAAGTGCACGCAGTATTTT. Encoded protein: CASSFETCSAGKCTQYF.